What follows describes a single T cell receptor beta chain. This entry belongs to a study of OX40 agonist ivuxolimab in advanced cancers. Sequencing used immunoSEQ multiplex PCR; TCRdb keeps in-frame clones, though not all of them. The sample consists of approximately 86,000 clones, approximately 91% of them appearing once. This TCR derives from an adult with an advanced solid tumor such as melanoma, head and neck, liver or kidney cancer. The material was CD4+ or CD8+ T cells sorted from blood, obtained in a trial of the OX40 agonist ivuxolimab.

This CDR3 is CASREVGPSYDGELFF. CDR3 nucleotide sequence: TGTGCCAGCAGAGAGGTGGGCCCTTCCTATGACGGGGAGCTGTTTTTT. The chain links TRBV28 to TRBJ2-2; the D is unclear. CDR1 and CDR2 from the germline V gene are MDHEN and SYDVKM. V shed 6 bases and J shed 7 bases, with 21 bases lying between them. The CDR3 sequence is 16 residues long.